The 8 T cell receptor beta chains presented below share a single source sample, sequenced in a study of blood T cells in healthy people across ages. A second PCR, run for about 6 to 11 cycles, used a sample-barcoded 5' primer plus a J-beta primer mix. MiXCR, applied by TCRdb to the 5' RACE reads, yields one record per CDR3 protein. The sample contains 720,000 or so distinct CDR3 sequences, around 43% of which appear only once. The sequenced material came from blood. The receptors derive from an elderly man in good health.

The chain has TRBV7-2 and TRBJ2-3; D ambiguous. The germline V gene encodes CDR1 SGHTA and CDR2 FQGNSA. The CDR3 loop spans 13 amino acids. V was trimmed by 6 bases and J by 2 bases, leaving 9 bases between them. The CDR3 DNA reads TGTGCCAGCAGTTACTCCATCACAGATACGCAGTATTTT. This sequence encodes CASSYSITDTQYF.

The V call is TRBV24-1, the J call TRBJ2-3, with 7 bases fitting TRBD2. Germline CDR1 reads KGHDR; CDR2 reads SFDVKD. V lost 6 bases, J lost 0 bases, and 5 bases stayed unmatched. The CDR3 length is 15 residues. The CDR3: CATSRTAGSTDTQYF. The CDR3 DNA reads as TGTGCCACCAGTCGTACAGCGGGGAGCACAGATACGCAGTATTTT.

The chain couples TRBV5-1 to TRBJ1-1; TRBD1 matches at 7 bases. The CDR3 length is 14 residues. V gave up 2 bases and J gave up 1 base; unmatched junction bases: 2. Germline CDR1 and CDR2: SGHRS and YFSETQ. This CDR3 reads CASSLQGRNTEAFF. The CDR3 region has the DNA TGCGCCAGCAGCTTACAGGGGAGGAACACTGAAGCTTTCTTT.

This clonotype appeared many times. J is TRBJ1-6 and V is TRBV20-1, with D possibly matching TRBD1 (6 bases). The CDR3 is 16 amino acids. From germline, CDR1 is DFQATT and CDR2 SNEGSKA (reference sequence). The V and J ends lost 6 bases and 7 bases respectively, with 22 bases between them. The CDR3 nucleotides are TGCAGTGCCCATAGATCCGGGACATCAGGAAATTCACCCCTCCACTTT. This translates into CSAHRSGTSGNSPLHF.

This clonotype was picked up a small number of times. This chain links TRBV12-3 or TRBV12-4 with TRBJ2-3, with no clear D. The CDR3 contains 13 residues. Deletions cut 7 bases from V and 3 bases from J, with 11 bases between. CDR3 DNA sequence: TGTGCCAGCAAAAGCAGACGAACAGATACGCAGTATTTT. It is translated as CASKSRRTDTQYF.

This clonotype appeared many times. V gene TRBV7-8 combines with J gene TRBJ2-2; the match to TRBD2 covers 11 bases. The V gene's germline CDR1 is SGHVS and CDR2 FQNEAQ. Trimming took 3 bases from V and 4 from J; bases not matched to a gene: 4. This CDR3 region has 16 residues. In nucleotides, the CDR3 is TGTGCCAGCAGCTTCCCTAGCGGGGGGCCCACCGGGGAGCTGTTTTTT. Protein: CASSFPSGGPTGELFF. Looking up the rest from reference TRBV7-8 and TRBJ2-2 gives the full variable domain: GAGVSQSPRYKVAKRGQDVALRCDPISGHVSLFWYQQALGQGPEFLTYFQNEAQLDKSGLPSDRFFAERPEGSVSTLKIQRTQQEDSAVYLCASSFPSGGPTGELFFGEGSRLTVL.

Comments on this clonotype: The germline gene is not matched at one end of the junction; a read error may be the cause. V is TRBV29-1 and J is TRBJ1-2; D gene ambiguous. Germline assignment: CDR1 SQVTM and CDR2 ANQGSEA. This CDR3 region has 13 residues. As DNA, the CDR3 is TGCAGCGTTGACGCGGACGAGAGATATGGCCACACCTTC. This translates into CSVDADERYGHTF. Based on the CDR3 plus reference TRBV29-1 and TRBJ1-2, the full variable domain is SAVISQKPSRDICQRGTSLTIQCQVDSQVTMMFWYRQQPGQSLTLIATANQGSEATYESGFVIDKFPISRPNLTFSTLTVSNMSPEDSSIYLCSVDADERYGHTFGSGTRLTVV.

Points on this clonotype: One base away lies a much larger clone, so this may be a sequencing read error. This chain links TRBV7-2 with TRBJ1-6; D gene uncertain. The length of the CDR3 is 12 residues. Germline CDR1 SGHTA, CDR2 FQGNSA. The CDR3 is CVSSLHPSPLHF. In DNA form, the CDR3 reads TGTGTCAGCAGCTTACACCCATCACCCCTCCACTTT.